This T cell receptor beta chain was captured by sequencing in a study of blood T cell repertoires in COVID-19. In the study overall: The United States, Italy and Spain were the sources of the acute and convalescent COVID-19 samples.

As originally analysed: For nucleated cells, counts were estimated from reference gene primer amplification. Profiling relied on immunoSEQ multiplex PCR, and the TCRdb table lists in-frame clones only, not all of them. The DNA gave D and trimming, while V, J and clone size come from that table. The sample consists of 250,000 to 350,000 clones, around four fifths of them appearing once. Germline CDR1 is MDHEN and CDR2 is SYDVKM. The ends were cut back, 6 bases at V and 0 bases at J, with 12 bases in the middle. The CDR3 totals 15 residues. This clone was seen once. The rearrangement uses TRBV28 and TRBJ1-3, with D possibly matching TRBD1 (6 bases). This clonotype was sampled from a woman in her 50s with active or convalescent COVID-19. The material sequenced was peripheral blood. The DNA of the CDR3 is TGTGCCAGCAGCTCAGGGGATATCTCTGGAAACACCATATATTTT. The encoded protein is CASSSGDISGNTIYF.